This entry lists 10 T cell receptor beta chains sequenced from one sample in a study of blood T cell repertoires in COVID-19. TCRdb keeps only in-frame clones here, not all; method: immunoSEQ multiplex PCR. Among around 160,000 clones listed, about four fifths were seen once. The sequencing sample was made of peripheral blood. These receptors were obtained from a human donor with acute or convalescent COVID-19. The donor label of this sample is uncertain.

This clone came up a few times. Other DNA variants within this sample encode the same CDR3. V gene TRBV24-1 combines with J gene TRBJ1-5; TRBD1 matches at 8 bases. CDR1 and CDR2 (germline): KGHDR, SFDVKD. V lost 7 bases to trimming and J lost 7 bases; unmatched junction nucleotides: 5. This CDR3 comprises 13 residues. The CDR3 nucleotides are TGTGCCACCAGGCAGGGGGCTTCACAGCCCCAGCATTTT. This codes for CATRQGASQPQHF.

V usage is TRBV29-1 and J usage is TRBJ1-4; D remains ambiguous. The V and J ends lost 0 bases and 8 bases respectively, with 10 bases between them. Germline-derived CDR1 and CDR2 are SQVTM and ANQGSEA. The CDR3 consists of 13 residues. The chain's CDR3 is CSVEEGLREKLFF. CDR3 nucleotides: TGCAGCGTTGAAGAGGGCCTTAGGGAAAAACTGTTTTTT.

The chain joins TRBV7-8 to TRBJ2-7; a possible D gene is TRBD2 (6 bases). V was cut by 5 bases and J by 3 bases, with 17 bases left in between. CDR1 and CDR2 from the germline V gene are SGHVS and FQNEAQ. The CDR3 runs 15 residues. In DNA, the CDR3 is TGTGCCAGCAGCAACCCCCCGCGGGGTTTCTACGAGCAGTACTTC. Translated, it gives CASSNPPRGFYEQYF.

V usage is TRBV6-1 and J usage is TRBJ1-2; the D is unclear. Trimming took off 3 bases at V and 5 bases at J, with 7 bases between the two ends. The CDR3 runs to 12 residues. Germline CDR1 is MNHNS and CDR2 is SASEGT. The CDR3, as DNA: TGTGCCAGCAGTGATCCCCGGTATGGCTACACCTTC. Its protein product is CASSDPRYGYTF.

This sequence joins TRBV30 and TRBJ1-6, with 11 positions matching TRBD1. This CDR3 has 16 residues. Germline CDR1 and CDR2: GTSNPN and SVGIG (reference sequence). The trim removed 2 bases at V and 7 bases at J, leaving 7 bases unmatched. DNA for the CDR3: TGTGCCTGGAGTCAAGGGGGGACAGGGGGAAATTCACCCCTCCACTTT. Protein: CAWSQGGTGGNSPLHF.

J is TRBJ2-2 and V is TRBV9; TRBD2 agrees at 10 bases. J was trimmed by 4 bases and V by 4 bases; bases with no gene match: 10. Germline CDR1 SGDLS, CDR2 YYNGEE. This CDR3 is 17 amino acids long. The CDR3 DNA sequence: TGTGCCAGCAGCATCCCTCCTTGGACTAGCGGCACCGGGGAGCTGTTTTTT. Translated: CASSIPPWTSGTGELFF. Together with reference TRBV9 and TRBJ2-2, the CDR3 gives the full variable domain: DSGVTQTPKHLITATGQRVTLRCSPRSGDLSVYWYQQSLDQGLQFLIQYYNGEERAKGNILERFSAQQFPDLHSELNLSSLELGDSALYFCASSIPPWTSGTGELFFGEGSRLTVL.

This rearrangement joins TRBV2 to TRBJ2-2, with 12 bases that match TRBD2. The CDR3 loop spans 18 amino acids. Per germline, CDR1 SNHLY and CDR2 FYNNEI. V trimming: 4 bases; J trimming: 0 bases; junction bases outside the gene matches: 6. The CDR3 DNA is TGTGCCAGCAGTGTTCCTACTAGCGGGGGGACGAACACCGGGGAGCTGTTTTTT. Its protein product is CASSVPTSGGTNTGELFF.

This clone was detected a few times. The chain recombines TRBV11-2 with TRBJ1-5; possible D gene TRBD1, 5 bases. CDR3 length: 15 amino acids. Trimming removed 8 bases at V and 0 bases at J, with 14 bases between. The germline V gene has CDR1 SGHAT and CDR2 FQNNGV. The CDR3 loop reads CASSPGVNSNQPQHF. In DNA form, the CDR3 reads TGTGCCAGCTCCCCGGGGGTGAATAGCAATCAGCCCCAGCATTTT.

The J gene is TRBJ2-2, the V gene TRBV10-3; D is possibly TRBD1 (5 bases). The CDR3 is 14 amino acids. Trimming removed 4 bases at V and 1 base at J, with 7 bases between. Germline V CDR1 and CDR2: ENHRY, SYGVKD. The CDR3 protein is CAISAGQNTGELFF. Here the CDR3 DNA reads TGTGCCATCAGTGCCGGACAGAACACCGGGGAGCTGTTTTTT.

J is TRBJ1-6 and V is TRBV13, with TRBD1 matching 9 bases. With 4 bases clipped from V and 14 bases from J, the junction kept 9 bases outside the gene matches. Germline V gene sequence: CDR1 PRHDT, CDR2 FYEKMQ (reference sequence). The CDR3 has 14 residues. In nucleotides, the CDR3 is TGTGCCAGCAGCTCCGGGACAGGGAGTTTGACCCTCCACTTT. This codes for CASSSGTGSLTLHF.